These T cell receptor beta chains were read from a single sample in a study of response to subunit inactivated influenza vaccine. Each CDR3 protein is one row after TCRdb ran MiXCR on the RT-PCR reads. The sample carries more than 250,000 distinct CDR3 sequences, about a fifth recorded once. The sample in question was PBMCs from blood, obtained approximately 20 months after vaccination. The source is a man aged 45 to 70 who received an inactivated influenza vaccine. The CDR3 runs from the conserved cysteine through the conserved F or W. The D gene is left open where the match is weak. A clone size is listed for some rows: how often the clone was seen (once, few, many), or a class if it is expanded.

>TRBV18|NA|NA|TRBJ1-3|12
CASSHSGNTIYF
TGTGCCAGCTCACACTCTGGAAACACCATATATTTT
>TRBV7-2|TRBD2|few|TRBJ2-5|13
CASSLDRARTRSF
TGTGCCAGCAGCTTAGATAGGGCGAGGACTAGATCCTTC
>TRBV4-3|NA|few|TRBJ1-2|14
CASSQEVRETQYTF
TGCGCCAGCAGCCAAGAAGTAAGGGAGACACAATACACCTTC
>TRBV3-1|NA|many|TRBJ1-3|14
CASSQVGLRDTIYF
TGTGCCAGCAGCCAAGTGGGACTGAGGGACACCATATATTTT
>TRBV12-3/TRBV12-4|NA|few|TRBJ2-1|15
CATTPGLLHRNEQFF
TGTGCCACCACCCCGGGACTTCTTCATCGCAATGAGCAGTTCTTC
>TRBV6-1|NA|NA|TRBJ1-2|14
CASSPAGGDYGYTF
TGTGCCAGCAGTCCCGCGGGTGGGGACTATGGCTACACCTTC
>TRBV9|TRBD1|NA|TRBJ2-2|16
CASSVFAGGVAGELFF
TGTGCCAGCAGCGTATTTGCAGGGGGAGTAGCCGGGGAGCTGTTTTTT
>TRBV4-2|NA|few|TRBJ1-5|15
CASSQGGARNQPQHF
TGTGCCAGCAGCCAAGGGGGGGCCCGCAATCAGCCCCAGCATTTT
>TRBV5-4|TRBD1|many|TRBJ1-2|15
CASSLNYRGPRGYTF
TGTGCCAGCAGCCTGAACTACAGGGGTCCGCGTGGCTACACCTTC
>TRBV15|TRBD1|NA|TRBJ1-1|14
CATSRDKGQGVAFF
TGTGCCACCAGCAGAGATAAGGGGCAGGGGGTGGCTTTCTTT
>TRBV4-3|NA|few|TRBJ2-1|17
CASSLSRASGAYNEQFF
TGCGCCAGCAGCCTATCCCGGGCCTCGGGGGCCTACAATGAGCAGTTCTTC
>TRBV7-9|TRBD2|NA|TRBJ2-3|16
CASSPRSSSGADTQYF
TGTGCCAGCAGCCCACGCTCATCTAGCGGGGCAGATACGCAGTATTTT
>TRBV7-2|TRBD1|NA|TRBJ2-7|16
CASSAIRDRGSYEQYF
TGTGCCAGCAGCGCAATCCGGGACAGGGGTTCCTACGAGCAGTACTTC
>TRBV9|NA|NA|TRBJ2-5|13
CASSVGMKETQYF
TGTGCCAGCAGCGTAGGGATGAAAGAGACCCAGTACTTC
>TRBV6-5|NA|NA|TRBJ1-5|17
CASSYSNPDASNQPQHF
TGTGCCAGCAGTTACTCGAACCCGGACGCAAGTAATCAGCCCCAGCATTTT
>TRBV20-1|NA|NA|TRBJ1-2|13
CSARERGIYGYTF
TGCAGTGCTAGAGAGAGGGGCATCTATGGCTACACCTTC
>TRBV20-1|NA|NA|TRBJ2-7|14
CSAKSYNSVEEQYF
TGCAGTGCCAAGAGCTACAACTCAGTGGAGGAGCAGTACTTC
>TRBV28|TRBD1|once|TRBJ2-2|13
CASRTGGFGELFF
TGTGCCAGCCGGACAGGGGGCTTTGGGGAGCTGTTTTTT
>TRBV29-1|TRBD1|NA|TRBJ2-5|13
CSVGLRQGQTQYF
TGCAGCGTTGGGCTTAGACAGGGTCAGACCCAGTACTTC
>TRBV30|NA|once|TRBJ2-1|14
CALTRDTMVNEQFF
TGTGCCTTGACACGGGACACTATGGTCAATGAGCAGTTCTTC
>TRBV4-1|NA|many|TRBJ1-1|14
CASSGRTVNTEAFF
TGCGCCAGCAGCGGTCGGACGGTGAACACTGAAGCTTTCTTT
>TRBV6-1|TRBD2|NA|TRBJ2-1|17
CASKGLAGGGSYNEQFF
TGTGCCAGCAAAGGACTAGCGGGAGGGGGGTCCTACAATGAGCAGTTCTTC
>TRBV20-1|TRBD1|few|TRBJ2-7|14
CSAPTGGNSYEQYF
TGCAGTGCTCCCACAGGGGGCAACTCCTACGAGCAGTACTTC
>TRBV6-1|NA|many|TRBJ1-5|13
CASKRVSNQPQHF
TGTGCCAGCAAAAGGGTGAGCAATCAGCCCCAGCATTTT
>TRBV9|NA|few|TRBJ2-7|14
CASSVGTLGDEQYF
TGTGCCAGCAGCGTGGGGACCCTTGGGGACGAGCAGTACTTC
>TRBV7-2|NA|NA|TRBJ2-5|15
CASSFWSRVGETQYF
TGTGCCAGCAGCTTTTGGTCGCGAGTGGGAGAGACCCAGTACTTC
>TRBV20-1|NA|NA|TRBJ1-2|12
CSAIGTSYGYTF
TGCAGTGCTATCGGGACAAGCTATGGCTACACCTTC
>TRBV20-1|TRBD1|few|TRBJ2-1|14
CSARQGAKNNEQFF
TGCAGTGCCCGACAGGGGGCGAAAAACAATGAGCAGTTCTTC
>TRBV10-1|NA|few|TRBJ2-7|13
CASRRDLNYEQYF
TGCGCCAGCAGACGTGACCTTAACTACGAGCAGTACTTC
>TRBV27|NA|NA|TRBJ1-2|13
CASSSRAGYGYTF
TGTGCCAGCAGTTCCCGGGCCGGCTATGGCTACACCTTC
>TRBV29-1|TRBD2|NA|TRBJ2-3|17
CSVEDQSGGGLTDTQYF
TGCAGCGTTGAAGATCAATCGGGGGGGGGCCTCACAGATACGCAGTATTTT
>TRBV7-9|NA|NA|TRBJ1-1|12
CASRLTNTEAFF
TGTGCCAGCAGACTAACGAACACTGAAGCTTTCTTT
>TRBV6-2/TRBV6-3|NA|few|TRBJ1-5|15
CASSYTGTGNQPQHF
TGTGCCAGCAGTTATACAGGCACGGGCAATCAGCCCCAGCATTTT
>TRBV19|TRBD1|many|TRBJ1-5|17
CASSIRDRGYSNQPQHF
TGTGCCAGTAGTATCCGGGACAGGGGCTATAGCAATCAGCCCCAGCATTTT
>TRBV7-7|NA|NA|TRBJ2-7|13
CASSLGYNYEQYF
TGTGCCAGCAGCTTAGGGTATAACTACGAGCAGTACTTC
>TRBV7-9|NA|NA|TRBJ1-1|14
CASSIAAGNTEAFF
TGTGCCAGCAGCATTGCCGCGGGGAACACTGAAGCTTTCTTT
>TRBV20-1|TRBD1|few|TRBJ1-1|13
CSAIQGAYTEAFF
TGCAGTGCAATACAGGGGGCATACACTGAAGCTTTCTTT
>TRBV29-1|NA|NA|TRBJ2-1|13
CSVREGGGNEQFF
TGCAGCGTGAGGGAAGGCGGTGGGAATGAGCAGTTCTTC
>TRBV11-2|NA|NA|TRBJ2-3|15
CASSLNQPSTDTQYF
TGTGCCAGCAGCTTAAACCAGCCTAGCACAGATACGCAGTATTTT
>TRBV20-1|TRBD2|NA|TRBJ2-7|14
CSARASGIIYEQYF
TGCAGTGCTAGGGCTAGCGGGATTATTTACGAGCAGTACTTC
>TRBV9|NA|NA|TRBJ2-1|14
CASSPWSGEGEQFF
TGTGCCAGCAGCCCATGGAGCGGCGAGGGTGAGCAGTTCTTC
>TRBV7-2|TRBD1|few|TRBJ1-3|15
CASSRQGLTGNTIYF
TGTGCCAGCAGCCGACAGGGACTTACCGGAAACACCATATATTTT
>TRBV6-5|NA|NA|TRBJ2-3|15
CASSYEGGLTDTQYF
TGTGCCAGCAGTTACGAGGGAGGACTAACAGATACGCAGTATTTT
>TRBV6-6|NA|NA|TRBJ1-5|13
CASIQGRNQPQHF
TGTGCCAGCATCCAGGGAAGAAATCAGCCCCAGCATTTT
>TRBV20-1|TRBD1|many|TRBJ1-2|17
CSARDLSLDRASYGYTF
TGCAGTGCTAGAGATCTATCCCTAGACAGGGCGAGCTATGGCTACACCTTC
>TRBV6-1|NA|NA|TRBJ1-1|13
CASRGRVGTEAFF
TGTGCCAGCAGAGGCAGGGTGGGTACTGAAGCTTTCTTT
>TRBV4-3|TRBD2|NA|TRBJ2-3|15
CARSQLAGGQDTQYF
TGCGCCAGGAGCCAACTAGCGGGGGGGCAAGATACGCAGTATTTT
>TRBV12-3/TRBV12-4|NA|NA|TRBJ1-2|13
CASSPAVRYGYTF
TGTGCCAGCAGCCCGGCGGTTCGTTATGGCTACACCTTC
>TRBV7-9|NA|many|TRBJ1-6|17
CASSQPDSISYNSPLHF
TGTGCCAGCAGCCAACCAGACAGTATCTCCTATAATTCACCCCTCCACTTT
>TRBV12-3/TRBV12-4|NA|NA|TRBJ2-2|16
CASSLESTVGTGELFF
TGTGCCAGCAGTTTAGAGTCCACTGTGGGTACCGGGGAGCTGTTTTTT